The rows below give T cell receptor beta chains drawn from one sample of a study of cytomegalovirus exposure and HLA in healthy donors. Here immunoSEQ multiplex PCR was the method, and the copy in TCRdb shows in-frame clones only, minus some. Among 100,000 or so clones listed, 69% were seen once. Material: PBMCs. The source of these receptors is a man aged 30 to 45 in good health and CMV-seronegative. The CDR3 runs from the conserved cysteine through the conserved F or W. D genes are given only for firm matches. Size is omitted from some rows. Given values are once, few, many or a class for expanded clones.

j_call: TRBJ1-2; d_call: -; v_call: TRBV5-1; clone_size: -; cdr3_aa: CASSLGTKYGYTF; cdr3_nt: TGCGCCAGCAGCTTGGGGACAAAGTATGGCTACACCTTC
j_call: TRBJ2-5; d_call: -; v_call: TRBV2; clone_size: -; cdr3_aa: CASIIRRGAETQYF; cdr3_nt: TGTGCCAGCATTATCCGCCGGGGGGCAGAGACCCAGTACTTC
j_call: TRBJ2-7; d_call: -; v_call: TRBV7-9; clone_size: -; cdr3_aa: CASSHDLPGWQYF; cdr3_nt: TGTGCCAGCAGCCACGATCTGCCGGGATGGCAGTACTTC
j_call: TRBJ2-3; d_call: -; v_call: TRBV7-2; clone_size: -; cdr3_aa: CASSLRSRQGTDTQYF; cdr3_nt: TGTGCCAGCAGCTTACGTTCGCGACAGGGCACAGATACGCAGTATTTT
j_call: TRBJ1-5; d_call: TRBD1; v_call: TRBV28; clone_size: -; cdr3_aa: CASISDRDQPQHF; cdr3_nt: TGTGCCAGCATCTCCGACAGGGATCAGCCCCAGCATTTT
j_call: TRBJ2-1; d_call: TRBD2; v_call: TRBV7-7; clone_size: -; cdr3_aa: CASSSGLAVYNEQFF; cdr3_nt: TGTGCTAGCAGCTCGGGACTAGCGGTCTACAATGAGCAGTTCTTC
j_call: TRBJ2-1; d_call: TRBD2; v_call: TRBV7-8; clone_size: -; cdr3_aa: CASSPERTSGRTVGFF; cdr3_nt: TGTGCCAGCAGCCCAGAACGGACTAGCGGGAGAACGGTTGGGTTCTTC
j_call: TRBJ2-5; d_call: -; v_call: TRBV28; clone_size: -; cdr3_aa: CASSPARGMGETQYF; cdr3_nt: TGTGCCAGCAGCCCCGCAAGGGGGATGGGAGAGACCCAGTACTTC
j_call: TRBJ2-1; d_call: -; v_call: TRBV2; clone_size: -; cdr3_aa: CASSDGVAAYNEQFF; cdr3_nt: TGTGCCAGCAGTGATGGGGTAGCGGCTTACAATGAGCAGTTCTTC
j_call: TRBJ2-3; d_call: -; v_call: TRBV5-4; clone_size: -; cdr3_aa: CASSPAAGSTDTQYF; cdr3_nt: TGTGCCAGCAGCCCGGCGGCGGGAAGTACAGATACGCAGTATTTT
j_call: TRBJ2-7; d_call: TRBD1; v_call: TRBV7-2; clone_size: -; cdr3_aa: CASSSGQGGEQYF; cdr3_nt: TGTGCCAGCAGCTCGGGACAGGGCGGCGAGCAGTACTTC
j_call: TRBJ2-7; d_call: TRBD2; v_call: TRBV7-2; clone_size: -; cdr3_aa: CASSFSGTSGYEQYF; cdr3_nt: TGTGCCAGCAGCTTCTCCGGGACTAGCGGCTACGAGCAGTACTTC
j_call: TRBJ2-7; d_call: TRBD2; v_call: TRBV6-6; clone_size: -; cdr3_aa: CASTAAGDPYEQYF; cdr3_nt: TGTGCCAGCACCGCAGCGGGAGACCCCTACGAGCAGTACTTC
j_call: TRBJ2-1; d_call: TRBD2; v_call: TRBV5-1; clone_size: -; cdr3_aa: CASSLTGGTNEQFF; cdr3_nt: TGCGCCAGCAGCTTAACGGGAGGGACTAATGAGCAGTTCTTC
j_call: TRBJ2-7; d_call: -; v_call: TRBV11-2; clone_size: -; cdr3_aa: CASSLDLTDYEQYF; cdr3_nt: TGTGCCAGCAGCTTAGATCTTACAGACTACGAGCAGTACTTC
j_call: TRBJ2-6; d_call: TRBD2; v_call: TRBV2; clone_size: few; cdr3_aa: CASSLTSGNSGANVLTF; cdr3_nt: TGTGCCAGCAGCCTGACTAGCGGAAACTCTGGGGCCAACGTCCTGACTTTC
j_call: TRBJ1-6; d_call: -; v_call: TRBV6-5; clone_size: once; cdr3_aa: CASSYNDRPNSPLHF; cdr3_nt: TGTGCCAGCAGTTACAACGACAGGCCTAATTCACCCCTCCACTTT
j_call: TRBJ2-5; d_call: TRBD1; v_call: TRBV11-2; clone_size: -; cdr3_aa: CASSARQGGPQETQYF; cdr3_nt: TGTGCCAGCAGCGCCCGACAGGGGGGTCCTCAAGAGACCCAGTACTTC